This T cell receptor (beta chain) was recovered during a study of control samples from healthy donors and cancer patients. Germline assignment: CDR1 MGHDK and CDR2 SYGVNS. The CDR3 has 14 amino acids. The V gene end was trimmed by 6 bases and the J gene end by 5 bases; junction bases not matched to a gene: 5. This table comes from immunoSEQ multiplex PCR, and its TCRdb copy is limited to in-frame clones, with some not included. In the table there are roughly 120,000 clones, 70% to 90% of which are singletons. This sequence was found in a man aged 45-65 years in good health. V is TRBV25-1 and J is TRBJ2-2, with 8 bases that match TRBD2. Sample: blood. In nucleotides, the CDR3 is TGTGCCAGCAGGGGAGCGGGGGAGACCGGGGAGCTGTTTTTT. It encodes CASRGAGETGELFF.